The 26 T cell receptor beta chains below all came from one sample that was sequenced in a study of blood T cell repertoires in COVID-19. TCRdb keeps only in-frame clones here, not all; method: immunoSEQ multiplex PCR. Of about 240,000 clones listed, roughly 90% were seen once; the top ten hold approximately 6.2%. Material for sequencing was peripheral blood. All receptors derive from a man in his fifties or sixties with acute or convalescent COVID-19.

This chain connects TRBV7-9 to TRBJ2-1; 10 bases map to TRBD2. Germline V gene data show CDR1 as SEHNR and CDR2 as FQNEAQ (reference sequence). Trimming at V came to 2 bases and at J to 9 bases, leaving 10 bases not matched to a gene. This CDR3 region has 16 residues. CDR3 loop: CASSLQLAGTRGEQFF. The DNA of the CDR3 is TGTGCCAGCAGCTTACAACTAGCGGGAACTAGGGGTGAGCAGTTCTTC. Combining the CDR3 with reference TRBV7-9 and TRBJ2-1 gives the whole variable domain DTGVSQNPRHKITKRGQNVTFRCDPISEHNRLYWYRQTLGQGPEFLTYFQNEAQLEKSRLLSDRFSAERPKGSFSTLEIQRTEQGDSAMYLCASSLQLAGTRGEQFFGPGTRLTVL.

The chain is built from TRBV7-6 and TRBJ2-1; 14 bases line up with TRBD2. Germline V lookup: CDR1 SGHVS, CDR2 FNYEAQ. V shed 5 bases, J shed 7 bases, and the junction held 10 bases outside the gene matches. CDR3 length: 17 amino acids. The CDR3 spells CASSALGTSGSQNEQFF. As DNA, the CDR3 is TGTGCCAGCAGCGCCCTAGGGACTAGCGGGAGCCAAAATGAGCAGTTCTTC.

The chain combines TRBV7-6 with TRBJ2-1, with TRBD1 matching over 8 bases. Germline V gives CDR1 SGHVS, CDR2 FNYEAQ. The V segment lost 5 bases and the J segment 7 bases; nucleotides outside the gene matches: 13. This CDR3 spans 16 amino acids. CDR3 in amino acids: CASSLVDRGIMNEQFF. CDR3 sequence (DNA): TGTGCCAGCAGCCTCGTCGACAGGGGAATAATGAATGAGCAGTTCTTC.

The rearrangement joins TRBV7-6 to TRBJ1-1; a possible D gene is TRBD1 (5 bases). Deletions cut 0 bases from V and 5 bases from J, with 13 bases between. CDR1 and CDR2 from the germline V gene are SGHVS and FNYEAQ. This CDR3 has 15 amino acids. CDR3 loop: CASSLAVGAGTEAFF. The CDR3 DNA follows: TGTGCCAGCAGCTTAGCGGTAGGGGCTGGGACTGAAGCTTTCTTT.

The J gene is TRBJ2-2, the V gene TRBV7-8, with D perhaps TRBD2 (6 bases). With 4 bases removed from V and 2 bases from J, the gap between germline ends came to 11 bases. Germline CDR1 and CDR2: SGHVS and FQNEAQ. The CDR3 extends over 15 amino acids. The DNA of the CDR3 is TGTGCCAGCAGCTCGTATAGCGGTAACACCGGGGAGCTGTTTTTT. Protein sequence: CASSSYSGNTGELFF.

The CDR3 DNA reads as TGTGCCTGGACGGCAGGTACCTCTGGAAACACCATATATTTT. Its protein product is CAWTAGTSGNTIYF. The chain recombines TRBV30 with TRBJ1-3; D ambiguous. This CDR3 region has 14 residues. The germline V gene has CDR1 GTSNPN and CDR2 SVGIG (reference sequence). V was clipped by 4 bases and J by 0 bases, with 10 bases between them.

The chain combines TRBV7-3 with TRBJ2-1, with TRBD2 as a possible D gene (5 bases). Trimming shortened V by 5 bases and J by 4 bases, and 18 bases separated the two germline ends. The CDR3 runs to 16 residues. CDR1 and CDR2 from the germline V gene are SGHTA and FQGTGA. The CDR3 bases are TGTGCCAGCAGCACCACACTTAGCGAAGGGTACAATGAGCAGTTCTTC. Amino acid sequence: CASSTTLSEGYNEQFF.

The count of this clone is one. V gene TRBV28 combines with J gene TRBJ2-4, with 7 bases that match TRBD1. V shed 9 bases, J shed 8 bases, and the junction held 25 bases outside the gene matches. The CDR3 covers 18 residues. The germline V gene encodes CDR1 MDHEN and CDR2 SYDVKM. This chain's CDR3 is CASLKLIRPGQGVDIQYF. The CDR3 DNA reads TGTGCCAGTCTCAAGCTTATAAGACCTGGGCAGGGGGTCGACATTCAGTACTTC.

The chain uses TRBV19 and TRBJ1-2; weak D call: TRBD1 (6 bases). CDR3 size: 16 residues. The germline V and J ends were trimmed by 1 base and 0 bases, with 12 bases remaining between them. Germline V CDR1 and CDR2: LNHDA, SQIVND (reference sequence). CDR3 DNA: TGTGCCAGTAGTATAGCAAGGACAGCCTCTAACTATGGCTACACCTTC. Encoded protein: CASSIARTASNYGYTF.

CDR3 nucleotides: TGTGCTAGTCGGGACATTTACAATGAGCAGTTCTTC. It is translated as CASRDIYNEQFF. The chain recombines TRBV12-5 with TRBJ2-1; a weak D match, TRBD1 (6 bases). V gave up 8 bases and J gave up 4 bases, with 9 bases separating them. The CDR3 has 12 amino acids. Per the germline V gene, CDR1 is LGHNT and CDR2 is FRNRAP.

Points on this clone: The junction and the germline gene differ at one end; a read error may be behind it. CDR3: CAWSPDRGSLVDF. The DNA of the CDR3 is TGTGCCTGGAGTCCTGACAGGGGCTCCCTCGTGGATTTT. This rearrangement joins TRBV30 to TRBJ2-3; 8 nucleotides line up with TRBD1. This CDR3 region has 13 residues. From germline, CDR1 is GTSNPN and CDR2 SVGIG (reference sequence).

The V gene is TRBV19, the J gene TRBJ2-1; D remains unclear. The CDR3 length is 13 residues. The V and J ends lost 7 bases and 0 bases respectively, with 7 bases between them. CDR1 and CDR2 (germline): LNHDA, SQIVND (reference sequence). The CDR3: CASTVSSYNEQFF. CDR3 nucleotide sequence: TGTGCCAGTACGGTTAGCTCCTACAATGAGCAGTTCTTC. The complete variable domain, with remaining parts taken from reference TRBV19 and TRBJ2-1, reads DGGITQSPKYLFRKEGQNVTLSCEQNLNHDAMYWYRQDPGQGLRLIYYSQIVNDFQKGDIAEGYSVSREKKESFPLTVTSAQKNPTAFYLCASTVSSYNEQFFGPGTRLTVL.

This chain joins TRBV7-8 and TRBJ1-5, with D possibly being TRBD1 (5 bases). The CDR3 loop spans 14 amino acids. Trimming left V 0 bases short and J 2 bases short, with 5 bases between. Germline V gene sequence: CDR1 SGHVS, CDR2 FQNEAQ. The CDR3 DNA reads TGTGCCAGCAGCTTAGCACAGGGCAATCAGCCCCAGCATTTT. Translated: CASSLAQGNQPQHF.

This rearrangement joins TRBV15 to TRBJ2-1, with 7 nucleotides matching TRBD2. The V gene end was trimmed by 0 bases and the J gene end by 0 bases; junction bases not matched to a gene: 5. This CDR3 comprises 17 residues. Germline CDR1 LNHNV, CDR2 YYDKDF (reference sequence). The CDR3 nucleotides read TGTGCCACCAGCAGAGATCTCGGGGGGAGCTCCTACAATGAGCAGTTCTTC. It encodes CATSRDLGGSSYNEQFF. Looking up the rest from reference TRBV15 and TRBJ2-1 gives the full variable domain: DAMVIQNPRYQVTQFGKPVTLSCSQTLNHNVMYWYQQKSSQAPKLLFHYYDKDFNNEADTPDNFQSRRPNTSFCFLDIRSPGLGDTAMYLCATSRDLGGSSYNEQFFGPGTRLTVL.

This CDR3 reads CASSQDRFNYGYTF. The CDR3 DNA is TGTGCCAGCAGCCAAGACAGGTTCAACTATGGCTACACCTTC. The V gene is TRBV7-2, the J gene TRBJ1-2; maybe TRBD1 (6 bases). The length of the CDR3 is 14 residues. Trimming removed 5 bases at V and 2 bases at J, with 12 bases between. Germline V gene data show CDR1 as SGHTA and CDR2 as FQGNSA. The full variable domain, with the rest looked up from reference TRBV7-2 and TRBJ1-2, is GAGVSQSPSNKVTEKGKDVELRCDPISGHTALYWYRQSLGQGLEFLIYFQGNSAPDKSGLPSDRFSAERTGGSVSTLTIQRTQQEDSAVYLCASSQDRFNYGYTFGSGTRLTVV.

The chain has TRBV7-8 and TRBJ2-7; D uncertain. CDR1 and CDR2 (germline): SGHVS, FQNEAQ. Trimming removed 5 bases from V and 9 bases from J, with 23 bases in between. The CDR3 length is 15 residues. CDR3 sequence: CASSPGRTSPTGQYF. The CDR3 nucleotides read TGTGCCAGCAGCCCGGGTCGTACTTCCCCCACGGGGCAGTACTTC.

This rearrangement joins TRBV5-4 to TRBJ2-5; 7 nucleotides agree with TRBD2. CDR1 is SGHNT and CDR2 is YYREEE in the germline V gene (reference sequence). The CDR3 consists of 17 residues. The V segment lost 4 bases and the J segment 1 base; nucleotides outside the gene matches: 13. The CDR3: CASSPKSGWGGQETQYF. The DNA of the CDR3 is TGTGCCAGCAGCCCAAAATCGGGATGGGGGGGCCAAGAGACCCAGTACTTC.

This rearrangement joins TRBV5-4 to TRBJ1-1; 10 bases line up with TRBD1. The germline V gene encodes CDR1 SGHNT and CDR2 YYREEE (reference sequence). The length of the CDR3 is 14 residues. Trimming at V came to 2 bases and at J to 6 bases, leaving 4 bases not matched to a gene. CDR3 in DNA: TGTGCCAGCAGCTTCCCGGACAGGGGGGCTGAAGCTTTCTTT. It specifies CASSFPDRGAEAFF.

CDR3 sequence (DNA): TGTGCCAGTTCTGGACTACTAGCGGGAGTGGGCACCGGGGAGCTGTTTTTT. This encodes CASSGLLAGVGTGELFF. The rearrangement uses TRBV18 and TRBJ2-2, with 11 nucleotides matching TRBD2. The trim removed 9 bases at V and 4 bases at J, leaving 13 bases unmatched. Looked up from germline, CDR1 is KGHSH and CDR2 is LQKENI. The CDR3 contains 17 residues.

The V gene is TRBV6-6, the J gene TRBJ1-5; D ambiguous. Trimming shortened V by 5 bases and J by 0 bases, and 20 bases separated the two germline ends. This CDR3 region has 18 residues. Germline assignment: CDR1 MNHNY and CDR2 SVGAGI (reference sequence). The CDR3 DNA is TGTGCCAGCAGTCCTCGGGAGGACTTGAGGGATAGCAATCAGCCCCAGCATTTT. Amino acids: CASSPREDLRDSNQPQHF.

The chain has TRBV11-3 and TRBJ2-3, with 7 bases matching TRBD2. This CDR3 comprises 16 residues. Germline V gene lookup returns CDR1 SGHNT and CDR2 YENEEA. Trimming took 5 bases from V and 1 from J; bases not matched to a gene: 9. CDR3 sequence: CASSATGRGGTDTQYF. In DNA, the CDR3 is TGTGCCAGCAGCGCAACCGGTCGGGGGGGCACAGATACGCAGTATTTT.

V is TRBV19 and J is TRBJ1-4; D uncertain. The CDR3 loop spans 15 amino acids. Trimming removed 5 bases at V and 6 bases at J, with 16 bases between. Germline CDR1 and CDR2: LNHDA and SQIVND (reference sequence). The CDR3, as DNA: TGTGCCAGTAGTCCGGTAATGGTGCCGGATGAAAAACTGTTTTTT. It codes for CASSPVMVPDEKLFF.

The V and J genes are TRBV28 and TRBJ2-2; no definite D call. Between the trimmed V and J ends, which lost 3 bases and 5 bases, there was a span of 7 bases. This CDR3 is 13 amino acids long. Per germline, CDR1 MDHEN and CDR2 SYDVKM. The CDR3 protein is CASSFERTGELFF. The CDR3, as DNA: TGTGCCAGCAGTTTTGAGAGAACCGGGGAGCTGTTTTTT.

Here the CDR3 DNA reads TGTGCCAGCTCACCACCGGTAGGAGATGGCTACACCTTC. This gives the protein CASSPPVGDGYTF. The genes are TRBV18 and TRBJ1-2; D not certain. This CDR3 contains 13 residues. Trimming pared 0 bases from V and 6 bases from J, leaving 8 bases between. Germline CDR1 KGHSH, CDR2 LQKENI.

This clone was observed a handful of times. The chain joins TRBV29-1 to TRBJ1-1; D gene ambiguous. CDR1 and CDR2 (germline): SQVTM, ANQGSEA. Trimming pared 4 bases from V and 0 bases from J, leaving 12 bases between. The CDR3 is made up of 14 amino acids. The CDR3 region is CSVGGGGLNTEAFF. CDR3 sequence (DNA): TGCAGCGTTGGGGGAGGAGGCTTGAACACTGAAGCTTTCTTT.

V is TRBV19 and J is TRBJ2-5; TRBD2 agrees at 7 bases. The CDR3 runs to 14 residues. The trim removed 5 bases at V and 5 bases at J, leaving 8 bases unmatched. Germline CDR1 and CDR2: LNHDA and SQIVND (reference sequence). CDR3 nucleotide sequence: TGTGCCAGTAGTGCAACTAGGGGAGGGGAGACCCAGTACTTC. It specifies CASSATRGGETQYF.